Following are 4 T cell receptor beta chains from one sample sequenced in a study of PD-L1 blockade in urothelial cancer. The method was immunoSEQ multiplex PCR; TCRdb's version includes in-frame clones alone and lacks a portion of them. The sample records roughly 30,000 clones, 80% to 90% being singletons. Time point given: peripheral blood 6 weeks after treatment start. This material consisted of PBMCs, taken around atezolizumab (anti-PD-L1) treatment. The source of these receptors is an older man with urothelial cancer.

The rearrangement joins TRBV5-1 to TRBJ2-3; 11 nucleotides match TRBD2. Unmatched junction bases numbered 13, after V lost 4 bases and J lost 6 bases. This CDR3 has 17 amino acids. CDR1 is SGHRS and CDR2 is YFSETQ in the germline V gene. CDR3 bases: TGCGCCAGCAGCGGAGTAGCGGGAGGGGGGGCCCAGGATACGCAGTATTTT. Its translation: CASSGVAGGGAQDTQYF. Supplemented by reference TRBV5-1 and TRBJ2-3, the full variable domain reads KAGVTQTPRYLIKTRGQQVTLSCSPISGHRSVSWYQQTPGQGLQFLFEYFSETQRNKGNFPGRFSGRQFSNSRSEMNVSTLELGDSALYLCASSGVAGGGAQDTQYFGPGTRLTVL.

The chain combines TRBV28 with TRBJ2-2, with D perhaps TRBD2 (5 bases). The CDR3 is made up of 13 amino acids. With 8 bases removed from V and 6 bases from J, the gap between germline ends came to 13 bases. CDR1 is MDHEN, CDR2 SYDVKM, per germline. The CDR3 protein is CASEVPRAGELFF. The DNA of the CDR3 is TGTGCCAGCGAAGTACCGCGGGCCGGGGAGCTGTTTTTT.

V usage is TRBV5-1 and J usage is TRBJ2-7; 8 bases are shared with TRBD1. This CDR3 has 16 residues. The ends lost 3 bases at V and 2 bases at J; junction bases unmatched: 10. Germline V gene data show CDR1 as SGHRS and CDR2 as YFSETQ. CDR3 sequence: CASSWNPGQVAYEQYF. The DNA for the CDR3 is TGCGCCAGCAGCTGGAACCCGGGACAGGTCGCCTACGAGCAGTACTTC.

V gene TRBV7-2 combines with J gene TRBJ2-7; 9 nucleotides agree with TRBD1. This CDR3 is built from 15 residues. V trimming: 3 bases; J trimming: 0 bases; junction bases outside the gene matches: 3. In germline, CDR1 is SGHTA, CDR2 FQGNSA. The CDR3 DNA follows: TGTGCCAGCAGCTTGACAGGGGGAGACTCCTACGAGCAGTACTTC. Its translation: CASSLTGGDSYEQYF.